This entry is about one T cell receptor beta chain. Its specificity is unknown. These data originate in a study of T cell responses to AZD1222 COVID-19 vaccine. Across the whole study: Analyses pooled second doses at about 4 or about 12 weeks.

Profiling relied on immunoSEQ multiplex PCR, and the TCRdb table lists in-frame clones only, not all of them. The table lists 90,000 to 130,000 clones, roughly 84% of them singletons, with 2.5% to 4% in the top ten. Study-wide results and caveats: A mostly white British donor set with more females was recruited, and clonal diversity was possibly underestimated.

This receptor was obtained from an adult in good health. Sample: peripheral blood, taken on day 0 of AZD1222 vaccination.

The CDR3: CASSLSGGQFQPQHF. CDR3 bases: TGTGCCAGCAGCTTGTCTGGTGGACAGTTCCAGCCCCAGCATTTT. V and J are TRBV5-8 and TRBJ1-5, with D possibly matching TRBD1 (6 bases). The V gene lost 1 base and the J gene lost 7 bases, with 15 bases spanning the gap. Per the germline V gene, CDR1 is SGHTS and CDR2 is YDEGEE. The CDR3 runs 15 residues.